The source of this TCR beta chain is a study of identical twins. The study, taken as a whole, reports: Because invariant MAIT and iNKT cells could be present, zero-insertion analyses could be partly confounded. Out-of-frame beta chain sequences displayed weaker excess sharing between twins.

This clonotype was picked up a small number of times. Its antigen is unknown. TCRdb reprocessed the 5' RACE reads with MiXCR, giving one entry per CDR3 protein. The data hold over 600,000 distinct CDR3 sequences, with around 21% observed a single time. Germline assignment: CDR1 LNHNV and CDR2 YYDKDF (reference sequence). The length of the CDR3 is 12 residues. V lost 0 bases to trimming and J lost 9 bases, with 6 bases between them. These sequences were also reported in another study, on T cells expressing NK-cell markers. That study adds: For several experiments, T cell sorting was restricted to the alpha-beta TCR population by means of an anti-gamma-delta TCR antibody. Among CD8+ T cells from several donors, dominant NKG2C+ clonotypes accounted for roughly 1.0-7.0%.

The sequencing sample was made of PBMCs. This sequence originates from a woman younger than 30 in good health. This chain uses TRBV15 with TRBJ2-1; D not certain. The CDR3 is CATSRDLLEQFF. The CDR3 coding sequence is TGTGCCACCAGCAGAGATCTTCTTGAGCAGTTCTTC. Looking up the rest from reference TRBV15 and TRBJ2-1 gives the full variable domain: DAMVIQNPRYQVTQFGKPVTLSCSQTLNHNVMYWYQQKSSQAPKLLFHYYDKDFNNEADTPDNFQSRRPNTSFCFLDIRSPGLGDTAMYLCATSRDLLEQFFGPGTRLTVL.